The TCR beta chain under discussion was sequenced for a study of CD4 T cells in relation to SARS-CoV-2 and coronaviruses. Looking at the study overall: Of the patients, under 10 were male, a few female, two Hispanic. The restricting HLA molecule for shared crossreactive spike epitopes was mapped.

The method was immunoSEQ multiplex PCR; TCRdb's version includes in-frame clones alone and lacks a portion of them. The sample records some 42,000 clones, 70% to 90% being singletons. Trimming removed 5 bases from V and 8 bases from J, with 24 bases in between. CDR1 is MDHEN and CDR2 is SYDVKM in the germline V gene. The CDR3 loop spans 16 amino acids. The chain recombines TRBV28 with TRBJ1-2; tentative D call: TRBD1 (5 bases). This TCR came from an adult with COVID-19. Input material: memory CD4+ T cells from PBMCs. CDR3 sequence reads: CASSIGRDAHLLGYTF. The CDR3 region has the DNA TGTGCCAGCAGTATCGGCCGGGACGCCCATCTCCTAGGCTACACCTTC.